The clone carrying this T cell receptor (beta chain) was seen just once. This sample is part of a study of blood T cell repertoires in COVID-19. Looking at the study overall: The United States, Italy and Spain provided the acute and convalescent COVID-19 samples.

With 2 bases clipped from V and 2 bases from J, the junction kept 7 bases outside the gene matches. The germline CDR1 and CDR2 sequences are MNHEY and SVGEGT. The CDR3 loop spans 16 amino acids. Sequencing was performed with immunoSEQ multiplex PCR; in TCRdb, only in-frame clones are kept and a portion is missing. Of approximately 56,000 clones in the sample, approximately 81% are singletons; the top ten hold 10% to 15%. The sequencing input was peripheral blood. The rearrangement joins TRBV6-2 or TRBV6-3 to TRBJ1-1; 8 bases align to TRBD1. This clonotype originated in a woman of 80 years or more with acute or convalescent COVID-19. The CDR3 nucleotides are TGTGCCAGCAGTTACCAGGGCAGGGGGCTTAACACTGAAGCTTTCTTT. Translation: CASSYQGRGLNTEAFF.